The T cell receptor (beta chain) under discussion was sequenced for a study of tumor-infiltrating lymphocytes in primary liver carcinoma. Study-wide points: With p = 0.039, the top-250-clone fraction in tumors significantly exceeded that in blood.

The V and J ends lost 5 bases and 4 bases respectively, with 15 bases between them. The length of the CDR3 is 14 residues. Unsorted whole blood yielded the blood RNA, and germline DNA was also extracted. Total RNA (around 0.45 ug) served as template for TCR beta cDNA synthesis primed by a constant-region primer. Construction of TCR beta libraries relied on three successive nested multiplex PCR rounds employing slightly modified ARM-PCR. Use of TRBV1-TRBV30 forward primers with a C-beta reverse primer characterized the first two PCR rounds, which lasted about 11 cycles each. TCRdb reprocessed the multiplex PCR reads with MiXCR, giving one entry per CDR3 protein. The table shows a few hundred thousand distinct CDR3 sequences, with around 50% occurring only once. Points on this clonotype: What it binds is not known.

The V gene is TRBV12-3 or TRBV12-4, the J gene TRBJ2-7, with TRBD2 as a possible D gene (6 bases). The specimen was peripheral blood. The sequence came from a woman aged 25 to 39 with primary liver carcinoma and hepatitis B virus infection. The CDR3 region has the DNA TGTGCCAGCAGTCCCATGGCGGGACGGTACGAGCAGTACTTC. Translated, it gives CASSPMAGRYEQYF.